One T cell receptor beta chain is described in this entry. CDR3 size: 16 residues. Germline loops: CDR1 MNHNY, CDR2 SVGAGI (reference sequence). V lost 8 bases, J lost 2 bases, and 18 bases lay in between. This specimen comes from a study of shared clonotypes between healthy human individuals. Data came from immunoSEQ multiplex PCR; TCRdb stores just in-frame clones and leaves some out. The sample records some 1 million clones, about 77% being singletons. The TCR was taken from a man between 18 and 35 years old in good health. The specimen was memory CD4+ T cells sorted from blood. Specified subset: CD45RA-negative fraction. The V gene is TRBV6-6, the J gene TRBJ2-2, with D maybe TRBD1 (7 bases). CDR3 bases: TGTGCCAGCCGTCTCCGACAGGGAGGTAACACCGGGGAGCTGTTTTTT. It encodes CASRLRQGGNTGELFF.